The sequence of this T cell receptor beta chain was determined in a study of T cells in Graves' hyperthyroidism and ophthalmopathy. Diagnoses used clinical symptoms, serum thyroxine and TRAb, thyroid ultrasound and orbital computed tomography. In this sample, this clonotype turned up many times. The antigen is unknown. Study findings and constraints: From stable hyperthyroidism, ophthalmopathy was set apart by a 13 V-J model.

Regions amplified from RNA transcripts were the TCR beta CDR3 regions. The HTBI primer set was used in a first-round RT-PCR of the TCR CDR3. TCRdb recomputed calls from the multiplex PCR reads with MiXCR, one row per CDR3 protein. The repertoire holds some 50,000 distinct CDR3 sequences, with under 50% as singletons. The source of this sequence is a woman aged 45-65 years with Graves' ophthalmopathy. Sequenced: blood.

This chain's CDR3 is CASSPGQGSYSPLHF. CDR3 coding DNA: TGTGCCAGCAGTCCGGGACAGGGGAGCTATTCACCCCTCCACTTT. V usage is TRBV28 and J usage is TRBJ1-6, with 10 positions matching TRBD1. Unmatched junction bases numbered 6, after V lost 5 bases and J lost 8 bases. Per the germline V gene, CDR1 is MDHEN and CDR2 is SYDVKM. There are 15 residues in the CDR3.